This T cell receptor (beta chain) was identified during a study of blood T cell repertoires in COVID-19 (TCRdb year 2020). For the study in its entirety: The collaborator samples originated in the United States, Italy and Spain and spanned the acute and convalescent phases of COVID-19. The prospective study material was composed of cDNA or gDNA derived from T cells, B-cell-depleted T cells, or PBMCs. Subjects who had been exposed to COVID-19, were actively infected with it, or had recovered from it provided the deeply sampled blood TCRbeta repertoires that made up the dataset. The repertoires were released in a freely available public database intended as a resource for research on the immune response to SARS-CoV-2. The samples were drawn from two sources: the first 160 participants of the ongoing ImmuneRACE study, and over 950 subjects contributed by 6 global collaborators. A de-identified subject ID, COVID-19 status, age in years and sex were almost always included in the sample metadata. Where HLA class I and class II types were available, the types were taken from metadata supplied by the sample provider, not from assay-based typing.

In regard to this clone: The antigen it binds to is not known. Base qualities are missing; no much larger clone stands one base away.

TCRbeta CDR3 regions were amplified from genomic DNA using the immunoSEQ Assay, a bias-controlled multiplex PCR. On the study's bioinformatics: Within the assay, amplification of reference gene primers was used to estimate how many nucleated cells each sample contained. To quantify the absolute abundance of each unique TCRbeta CDR3 rearrangement, sequence reads were collapsed and filtered. For each sample, productive Simpson clonality was calculated as the square root of Simpson's diversity index across productive rearrangements. TCRdb took over this immuneACCESS table, retaining in-frame rearrangements with V and J assigned. Such tables are incomplete; in checked studies, under half of the missing clones stem from an unresolved V gene, and the remainder is unexplained. V, J and clone size derive from that table, while D and trimming were established from the DNA sequence. The sample table lists around 140,000 clones, about four fifths of them with a count of one. Approximately 3.5% of the sample rests with the top ten.

Including cysteine and phenylalanine, the CDR3 has 17 amino acids. Only the CDR3 portion is preserved as DNA: 51 bases, with reading frame beginning at the first base. From the germline V gene (reference sequence), CDR1 is MNHEY and CDR2 is SMNVEV. The V end gives up 4 bases and the J end 2 bases, leaving 10 bases in the junction not matched to a gene. Another Seattle source contributed samples from volunteer blood donors who had recovered from COVID-19. Whole blood was collected in K2EDTA tubes by collaborating institutions according to the institutions' own protocols. For TCRbeta analysis, collaborators shipped samples as frozen whole blood, isolated PBMCs, or DNA extracted from either of those sample types. What the work shows at the level of the full study, not this receptor alone: Clinical and demographic metadata were provided uncurated, with the amount varying by source and participant.

This sequence originates from a man aged 70-80 years who had recovered from COVID-19. The sequence is built from TRBV27 and TRBJ2-2, and TRBD1 aligns with 7 junction nucleotides. What was sequenced was peripheral blood. The CDR3 in this case is CASSYAPRQGNTGELFF. The nucleotide sequence reads as follows: TGTGCCAGCAGTTACGCCCCCCGACAGGGAAACACCGGGGAGCTGTTTTTT.